The rows below give T cell receptor beta chains drawn from one sample of a study of blood T cell repertoires in COVID-19. Assay: immunoSEQ multiplex PCR; the TCRdb copy retains only in-frame clones and omits some. The table shows about half a million clones, with roughly 87% occurring only once. The material sequenced was peripheral blood. The receptor source for this set is a man younger than 30 with COVID-19, enrolled during active disease. The CDR3 runs from the conserved cysteine through the conserved F or W. Fields, in order: clone size, J gene, V gene, D gene, CDR3 DNA, CDR3 protein. D genes are given only for firm matches. Size tells how often a clone was seen (once, few, many) or the class of an expanded clone, and some rows leave it out.

- TRBJ2-7 TRBV5-1 TRBD1 TGCGCCAGCAGCTCCCGGGACAGGGGTTACGAGCAGTACTTC CASSSRDRGYEQYF
- TRBJ2-3 TRBV4-1 TRBD2 TGCGCCAGCAGCCAAGTCGGCAGCGGGGCGAGCACAGATACGCAGTATTTT CASSQVGSGASTDTQYF
- TRBJ2-3 TRBV10-2 - TGCGCCAGCAGTGCGGGTAGCGGAAGCCTTTTAACTAGCACAGATACGCAGTATTTT CASSAGSGSLLTSTDTQYF
once TRBJ2-5 TRBV5-4 TRBD1 TGTGCCAGCAGCCCTCGGGACAGGGCAGAGACCCAGTACTTC CASSPRDRAETQYF
- TRBJ2-5 TRBV5-1 TRBD1 TGCGCCAGCGCATCGGGTGGCACAGGGGGTGAGACCCAGTACTTC CASASGGTGGETQYF
- TRBJ2-7 TRBV5-5 TRBD2 TGTGCCAGCAGCTTGGTGGCGTCTAGCGGGAGAGTGGGGGAGCAGTACTTC CASSLVASSGRVGEQYF
- TRBJ1-5 TRBV19 - TGTGCCAGTAGACCCCCACAGGCCCATCAGCCCCAGCATTTT CASRPPQAHQPQHF
- TRBJ2-3 TRBV27 TRBD2 TGTGCCAGCAGTTTATCGACCTTGGGGGGGTCTAATACGGATACGCAGTATTTT CASSLSTLGGSNTDTQYF
once TRBJ2-5 TRBV25-1 TRBD2 TGTGCCAGCAGTGAAAATCGTGGACTAGCGGGAGGGGAAGAGACCCAGTACTTC CASSENRGLAGGEETQYF
- TRBJ1-1 TRBV9 - TGTGCCAGCAGCGTACCTCCGACAGGTTTTGACACTGAAGCTTTCTTT CASSVPPTGFDTEAFF
- TRBJ2-7 TRBV7-8 TRBD2 TGTGCCAGCAGCTCCGGGACTAGCGGGGGTAACGAGCAGTACTTC CASSSGTSGGNEQYF
- TRBJ1-1 TRBV2 - TGTGCCAGCTTTCTTGGCCTTGGGGCCACTGAAGCTTTCTTT CASFLGLGATEAFF
few TRBJ2-6 TRBV7-9 TRBD1 TGTGCCAGCAGCTCGACAGGGGATGGGGCCAACGTCCTGACTTTC CASSSTGDGANVLTF
once TRBJ1-2 TRBV18 - TGTGCCAGCTCACCAGCTCCAGGCCCAAACTATGGCTACACCTTC CASSPAPGPNYGYTF
- TRBJ2-2 TRBV6-1 TRBD1 TGTGCCAGCAGTGAAACTACAGGGGGCGCGGGGGAGCTGTTTTTT CASSETTGGAGELFF
- TRBJ2-3 TRBV25-1 - TGTGCCAGCAGTGAGGCCGAACAGGGTCCCACAGATACGCAGTATTTT CASSEAEQGPTDTQYF
- TRBJ2-3 TRBV6-5 - TGTGCCAGCAGTTACACCGGGATCGGAACAGATACGCAGTATTTT CASSYTGIGTDTQYF
- TRBJ1-4 TRBV11-2 - TGTGCCAGCAGCTTAGGGGTCAGGGATGGAAAACTGTTTTTT CASSLGVRDGKLFF
- TRBJ1-2 TRBV6-1 TRBD1 TGTGCCAGCAGTGAGGACAGGTCCCTTGGGGGCTACACCTTC CASSEDRSLGGYTF
- TRBJ2-3 TRBV2 TRBD2 TGTGCCAGCGCAGACGCTAGCGGCCAGAGCACAGATACGCAGTATTTT CASADASGQSTDTQYF
- TRBJ1-4 TRBV15 TRBD1 TGTGCCACCAGCGTCGACAGGGGGGAAAAACTGTTTTTT CATSVDRGEKLFF
once TRBJ2-1 TRBV11-3 TRBD2 TGTGCCAGCAGCGAGTGGACTAGCGGAGACAATGAGCAGTTCTTC CASSEWTSGDNEQFF
once TRBJ2-7 TRBV5-6 TRBD2 TGTGCCAGCAGCACCGATCCGACTAGCGGGAGATACGAGCAGTACTTC CASSTDPTSGRYEQYF
- TRBJ2-3 TRBV6-5 - TGTGCCAGCAGTCCTGAACGCACTGATACGCAGTATTTT CASSPERTDTQYF
- TRBJ2-1 TRBV25-1 - TGTGCCAGCGGTTACGGGAGATCCTACAATGAGCAGTTCTTC CASGYGRSYNEQFF
- TRBJ2-3 TRBV24-1 - TGTGCCACCAGTGATTTCGGACTAGATACGCAGTATTTT CATSDFGLDTQYF
- TRBJ2-7 TRBV7-9 - TGTGCCAGCAGCCTGACAGTCTACGAGCAGTACTTC CASSLTVYEQYF
- TRBJ2-1 TRBV10-2 - TGCGCCAGCATCGGAGCCTCCTACAATGAGCAGTTCTTC CASIGASYNEQFF
- TRBJ2-1 TRBV30 TRBD2 TGTGCCTGGGAAGGGGCCGGGAGGGTGAGTGAGCAGTTCTTC CAWEGAGRVSEQFF
- TRBJ1-3 TRBV30 - TGTGCCTGGAGTGTACTAGGGCCGATCTCTGGAAACACCATATATTTT CAWSVLGPISGNTIYF
- TRBJ2-5 TRBV7-9 TRBD2 TGTGCCAGCAGCTTCCGACTAGCGGGGAAGACGGGAACCCAGTACTTC CASSFRLAGKTGTQYF
few TRBJ1-1 TRBV6-5 - TGTGCCAGCAGTTACGCGAATACGAACACTGAAGCTTTCTTT CASSYANTNTEAFF
- TRBJ2-7 TRBV15 - TGTGCCACCAGCGACACGAGCTCCTACGAGCAGTACTTC CATSDTSSYEQYF
- TRBJ1-5 TRBV2 - TGTGCCAGCAGTGAACAGGTACATCAGCCCCAGCATTTT CASSEQVHQPQHF
once TRBJ2-2 TRBV7-2 - TGTGCCAGCAGCTTAGACAGGGTCGGGGTCGCCGGGGAGCTGTTTTTT CASSLDRVGVAGELFF
once TRBJ2-1 TRBV5-1 TRBD2 TGCGCCAGCTCTAACGGCGGCTCGGGAGGGACCTACAATGAGCAGTTCTTC CASSNGGSGGTYNEQFF
- TRBJ2-5 TRBV24-1 - TGTGCCACCGGCGACCGGAGCCCCGGGGAGACCCAGTACTTC CATGDRSPGETQYF
- TRBJ1-2 TRBV6-4 - TGTGCCAGCAGCGCAGGGTACCGAGGTGGCTATGGCTACACCTTC CASSAGYRGGYGYTF
- TRBJ1-1 TRBV29-1 - TGCAGCGTGGTTCAAAGCGGCACTGAAGCTTTCTTT CSVVQSGTEAFF
- TRBJ2-7 TRBV2 - TGTGCCAGCAGGGACAGTGTGTACGAGCAGTACTTC CASRDSVYEQYF
few TRBJ2-3 TRBV5-4 - TGTGCCAGCAGCTTAAAGCGGAGCACAGATACGCAGTATTTT CASSLKRSTDTQYF
- TRBJ2-2 TRBV2 - TGTGCCAGCAGTGAATATACAGGGAACACCGGGGAGCTGTTTTTT CASSEYTGNTGELFF
- TRBJ2-2 TRBV19 - TGTGCCAGTAACGTAAAAGGGGCTAGCACCGGGGAGCTGTTTTTT CASNVKGASTGELFF
few TRBJ1-5 TRBV4-1 - TGCGCCAGCAGCCAAGAGGATGCGGTTTGGAATCAGCCCCAGCATTTT CASSQEDAVWNQPQHF
- TRBJ2-7 TRBV6-6 - TGTGCCAGCAGCCACCAGGGTTATCAGTACTTC CASSHQGYQYF
- TRBJ1-6 TRBV7-9 TRBD1 TGTGCCAGCAGCGGGGGCCGGGACAGAATTTCACCCCTCCACTTT CASSGGRDRISPLHF
- TRBJ2-1 TRBV24-1 TRBD2 TGTGCCACCAGTGACTTCACTAGCGGGAGGGCCTTTCAGCAGTTCTTC CATSDFTSGRAFQQFF
- TRBJ2-5 TRBV5-4 - TGTGCCAGGCCCGGGGGTGGAGAGACCCAGTACTTC CARPGGGETQYF